The source of this T cell receptor beta chain is a study of blood T cell repertoires in COVID-19. About the study: From the United States, Italy and Spain came samples of acute and convalescent COVID-19. In each case, the material was cDNA or gDNA derived from T cells, B-cell-depleted T cells, or PBMCs.

Methods used by the authors: How many nucleated cells were present was estimated from reference gene primer amplification. Assay: immunoSEQ multiplex PCR; the TCRdb copy retains only in-frame clones and omits some. The V and J calls and clone size were taken over from that table, and D and trimming were inferred from the DNA. The sample yields fewer than 350,000 clones, 81% seen once. Germline V lookup: CDR1 SGHAT, CDR2 FQNNGV. The CDR3 sequence is 15 residues long. V was clipped by 1 base and J by 5 bases; unmatched bases: 7. The J gene is TRBJ1-2, the V gene TRBV11-2, with 7 bases fitting TRBD1. This TCR derives from a woman aged 55-75 years with active or convalescent COVID-19. Sequenced sample: peripheral blood. The CDR3 protein is CASSLAGQTLYGYTF. CDR3 coding DNA: TGTGCCAGCAGCTTAGCGGGACAGACTCTGTATGGCTACACCTTC.